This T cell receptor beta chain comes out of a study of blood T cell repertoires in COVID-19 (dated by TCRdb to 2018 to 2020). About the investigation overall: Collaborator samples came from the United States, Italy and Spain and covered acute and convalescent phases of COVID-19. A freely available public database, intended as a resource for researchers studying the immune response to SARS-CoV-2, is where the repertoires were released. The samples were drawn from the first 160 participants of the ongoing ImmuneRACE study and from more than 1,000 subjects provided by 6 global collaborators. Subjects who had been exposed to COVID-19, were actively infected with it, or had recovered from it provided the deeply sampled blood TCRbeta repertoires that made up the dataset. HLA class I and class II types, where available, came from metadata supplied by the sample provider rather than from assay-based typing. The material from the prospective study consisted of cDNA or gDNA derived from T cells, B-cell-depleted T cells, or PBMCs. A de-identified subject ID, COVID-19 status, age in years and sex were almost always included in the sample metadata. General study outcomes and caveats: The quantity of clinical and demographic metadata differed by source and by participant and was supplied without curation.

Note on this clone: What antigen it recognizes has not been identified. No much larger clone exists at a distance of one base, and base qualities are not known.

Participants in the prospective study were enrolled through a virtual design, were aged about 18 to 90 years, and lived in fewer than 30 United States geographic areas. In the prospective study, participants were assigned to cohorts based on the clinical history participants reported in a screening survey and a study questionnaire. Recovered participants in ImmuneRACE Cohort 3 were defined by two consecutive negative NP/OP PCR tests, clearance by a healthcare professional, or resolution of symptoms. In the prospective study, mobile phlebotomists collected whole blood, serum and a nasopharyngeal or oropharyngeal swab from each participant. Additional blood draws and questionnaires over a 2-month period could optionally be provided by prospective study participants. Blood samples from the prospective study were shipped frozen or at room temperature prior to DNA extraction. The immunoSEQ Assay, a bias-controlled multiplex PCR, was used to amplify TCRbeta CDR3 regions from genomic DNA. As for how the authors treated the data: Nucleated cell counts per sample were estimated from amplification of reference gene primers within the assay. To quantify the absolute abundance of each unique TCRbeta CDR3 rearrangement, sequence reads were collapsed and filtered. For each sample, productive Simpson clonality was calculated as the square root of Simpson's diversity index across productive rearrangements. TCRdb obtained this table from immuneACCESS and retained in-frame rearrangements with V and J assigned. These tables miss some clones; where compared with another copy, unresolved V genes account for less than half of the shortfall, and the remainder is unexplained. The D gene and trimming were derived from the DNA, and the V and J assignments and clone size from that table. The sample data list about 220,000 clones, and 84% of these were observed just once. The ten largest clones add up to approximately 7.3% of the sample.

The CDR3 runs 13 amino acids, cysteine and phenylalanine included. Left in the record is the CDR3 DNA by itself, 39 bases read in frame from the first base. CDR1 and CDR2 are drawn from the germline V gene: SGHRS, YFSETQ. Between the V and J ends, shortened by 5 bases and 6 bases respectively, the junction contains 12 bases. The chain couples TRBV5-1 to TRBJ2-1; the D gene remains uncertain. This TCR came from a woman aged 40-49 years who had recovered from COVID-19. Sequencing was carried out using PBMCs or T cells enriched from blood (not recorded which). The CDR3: CASSRISPNEQFF. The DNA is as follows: TGCGCCAGCAGTAGGATTAGCCCCAATGAGCAGTTCTTC.